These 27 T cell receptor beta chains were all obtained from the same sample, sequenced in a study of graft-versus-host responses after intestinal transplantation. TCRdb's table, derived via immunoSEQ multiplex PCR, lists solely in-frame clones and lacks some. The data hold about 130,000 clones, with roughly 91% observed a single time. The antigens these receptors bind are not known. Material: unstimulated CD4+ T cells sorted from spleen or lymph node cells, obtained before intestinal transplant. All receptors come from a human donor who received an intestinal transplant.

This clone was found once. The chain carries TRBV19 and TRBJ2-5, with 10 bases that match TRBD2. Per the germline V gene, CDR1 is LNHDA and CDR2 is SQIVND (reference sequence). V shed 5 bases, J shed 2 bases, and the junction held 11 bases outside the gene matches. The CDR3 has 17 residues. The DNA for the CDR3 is TGTGCCAGTAGTTCTCAACCGGGACTAGCGTCTCAAGAGACCCAGTACTTC. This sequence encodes CASSSQPGLASQETQYF.

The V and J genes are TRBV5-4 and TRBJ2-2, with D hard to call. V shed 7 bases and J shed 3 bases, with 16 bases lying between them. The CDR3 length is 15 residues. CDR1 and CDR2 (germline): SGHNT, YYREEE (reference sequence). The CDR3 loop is CASAVRPRDTGELFF. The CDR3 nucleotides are TGTGCCAGCGCCGTAAGGCCTCGGGACACCGGGGAGCTGTTTTTT.

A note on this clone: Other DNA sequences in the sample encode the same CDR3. The DNA of the CDR3 is TGCGCCAGCAGTGTGGCCGGCTACGAGCAGTACTTC. Translated, it gives CASSVAGYEQYF. The chain combines TRBV10-2 with TRBJ2-7; D uncertain. CDR1 is WSHSY, CDR2 SAAADI, per germline. CDR3 length: 12 amino acids. Trimming pared 4 bases from V and 3 bases from J, leaving 7 bases between.

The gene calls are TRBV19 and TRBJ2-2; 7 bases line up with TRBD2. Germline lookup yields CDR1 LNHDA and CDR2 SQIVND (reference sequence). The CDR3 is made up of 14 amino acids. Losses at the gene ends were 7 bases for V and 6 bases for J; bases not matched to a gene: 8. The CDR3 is CASTLGGVPGELFF. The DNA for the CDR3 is TGTGCCAGTACCTTGGGGGGGGTCCCCGGGGAGCTGTTTTTT.

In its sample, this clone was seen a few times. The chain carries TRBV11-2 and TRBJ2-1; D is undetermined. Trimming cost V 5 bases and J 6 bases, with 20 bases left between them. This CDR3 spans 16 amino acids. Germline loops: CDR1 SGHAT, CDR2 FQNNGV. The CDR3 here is CASSAYSLVSPNEQFF. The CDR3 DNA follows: TGTGCCAGCAGCGCTTACAGTCTCGTCTCTCCCAATGAGCAGTTCTTC.

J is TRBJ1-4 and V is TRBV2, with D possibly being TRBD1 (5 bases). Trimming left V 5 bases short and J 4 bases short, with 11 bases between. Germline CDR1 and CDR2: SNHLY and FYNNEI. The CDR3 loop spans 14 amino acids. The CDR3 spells CASSWDGSNEKLFF. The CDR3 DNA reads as TGTGCCAGCAGTTGGGACGGAAGTAATGAAAAACTGTTTTTT.

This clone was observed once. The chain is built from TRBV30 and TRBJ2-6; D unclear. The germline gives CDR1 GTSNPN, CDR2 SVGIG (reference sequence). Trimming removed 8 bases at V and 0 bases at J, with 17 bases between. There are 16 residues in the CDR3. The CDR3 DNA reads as TGTGCCCACATACCAGGACCGAACTCTGGGGCCAACGTCCTGACTTTC. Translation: CAHIPGPNSGANVLTF.

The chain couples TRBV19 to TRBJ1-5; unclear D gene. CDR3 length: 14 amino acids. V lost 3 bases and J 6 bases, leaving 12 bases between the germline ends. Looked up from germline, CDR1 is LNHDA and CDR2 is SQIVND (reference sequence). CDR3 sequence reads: CASSIPGWRQPQHF. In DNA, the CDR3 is TGTGCCAGTAGTATTCCAGGATGGCGTCAGCCCCAGCATTTT.

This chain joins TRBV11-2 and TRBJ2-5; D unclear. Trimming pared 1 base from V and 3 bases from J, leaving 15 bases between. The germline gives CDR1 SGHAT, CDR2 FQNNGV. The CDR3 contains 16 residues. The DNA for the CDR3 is TGTGCCAGCAGCTTAGTGGTGGTAGGGATTAAAGAGACCCAGTACTTC. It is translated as CASSLVVVGIKETQYF.

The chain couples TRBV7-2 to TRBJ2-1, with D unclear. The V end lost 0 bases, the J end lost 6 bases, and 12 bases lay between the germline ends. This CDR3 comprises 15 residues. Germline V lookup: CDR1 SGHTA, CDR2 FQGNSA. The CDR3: CASSLAVVVGNEQFF. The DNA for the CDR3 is TGTGCCAGCAGCTTAGCAGTGGTAGTCGGCAATGAGCAGTTCTTC.

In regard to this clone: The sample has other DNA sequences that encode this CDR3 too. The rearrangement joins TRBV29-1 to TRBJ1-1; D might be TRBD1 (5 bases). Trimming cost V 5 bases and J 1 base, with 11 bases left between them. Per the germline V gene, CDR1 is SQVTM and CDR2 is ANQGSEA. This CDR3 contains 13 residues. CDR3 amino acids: CSVLLGGNTEAFF. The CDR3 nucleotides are TGCAGCGTTTTACTTGGGGGGAACACTGAAGCTTTCTTT.

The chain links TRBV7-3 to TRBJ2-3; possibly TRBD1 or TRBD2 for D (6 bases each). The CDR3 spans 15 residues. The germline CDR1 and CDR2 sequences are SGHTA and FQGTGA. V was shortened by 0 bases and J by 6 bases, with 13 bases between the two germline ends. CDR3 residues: CASSLTPGGSDTQYF. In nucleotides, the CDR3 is TGTGCCAGCAGCTTAACTCCCGGGGGCTCGGATACGCAGTATTTT.

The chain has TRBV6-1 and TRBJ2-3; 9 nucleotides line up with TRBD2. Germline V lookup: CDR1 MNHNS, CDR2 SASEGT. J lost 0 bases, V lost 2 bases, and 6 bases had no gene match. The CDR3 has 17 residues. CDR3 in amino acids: CASSESVAGASTDTQYF. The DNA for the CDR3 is TGTGCCAGCAGTGAAAGCGTAGCGGGAGCAAGCACAGATACGCAGTATTTT.

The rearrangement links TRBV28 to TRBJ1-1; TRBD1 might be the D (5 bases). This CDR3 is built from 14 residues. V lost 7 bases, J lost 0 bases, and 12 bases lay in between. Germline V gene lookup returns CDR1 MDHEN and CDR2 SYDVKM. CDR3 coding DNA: TGTGCCAGCACGTCCGAGACAGTGAACACTGAAGCTTTCTTT. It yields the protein CASTSETVNTEAFF.

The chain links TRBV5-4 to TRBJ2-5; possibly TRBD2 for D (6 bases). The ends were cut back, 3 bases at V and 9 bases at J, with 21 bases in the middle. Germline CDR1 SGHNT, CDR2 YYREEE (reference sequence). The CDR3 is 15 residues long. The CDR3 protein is CASSYHERGREAQYF. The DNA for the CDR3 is TGTGCCAGCAGCTACCATGAAAGGGGCAGGGAGGCCCAGTACTTC.

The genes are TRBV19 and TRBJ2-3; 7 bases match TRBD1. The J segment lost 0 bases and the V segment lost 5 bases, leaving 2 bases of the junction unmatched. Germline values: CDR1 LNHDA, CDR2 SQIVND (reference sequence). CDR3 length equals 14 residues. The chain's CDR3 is CASSLDRSTDTQYF. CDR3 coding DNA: TGTGCCAGTAGTCTGGACAGGAGCACAGATACGCAGTATTTT. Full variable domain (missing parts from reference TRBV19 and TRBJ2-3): DGGITQSPKYLFRKEGQNVTLSCEQNLNHDAMYWYRQDPGQGLRLIYYSQIVNDFQKGDIAEGYSVSREKKESFPLTVTSAQKNPTAFYLCASSLDRSTDTQYFGPGTRLTVL.

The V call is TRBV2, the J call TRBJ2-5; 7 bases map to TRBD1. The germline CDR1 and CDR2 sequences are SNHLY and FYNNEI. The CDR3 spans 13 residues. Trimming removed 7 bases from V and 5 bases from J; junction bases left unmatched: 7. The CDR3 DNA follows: TGTGCCAGCACCCGACAGGGCATGGAGACCCAGTACTTC. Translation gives CASTRQGMETQYF.

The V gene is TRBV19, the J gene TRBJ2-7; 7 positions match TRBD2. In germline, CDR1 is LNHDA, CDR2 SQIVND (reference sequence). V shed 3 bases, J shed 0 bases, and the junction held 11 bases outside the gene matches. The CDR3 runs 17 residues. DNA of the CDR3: TGTGCCAGTAGTATGGGAGCGGGAACGGTCAGCTCCTACGAGCAGTACTTC. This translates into CASSMGAGTVSSYEQYF.

CDR3 protein: CASSHSTGTSGRAWVEQYF. CDR3 sequence (DNA): TGTGCCAGCAGCCACTCTACCGGGACTAGCGGGAGGGCGTGGGTCGAGCAGTACTTC. The chain employs TRBV4-2 and TRBJ2-5; TRBD2 agrees at 16 bases. The J call is in doubt because the DNA end fits TRBJ2-7 better. Looked up from germline, CDR1 is LGHNA and CDR2 is YNFKEQ. The CDR3 consists of 19 residues.

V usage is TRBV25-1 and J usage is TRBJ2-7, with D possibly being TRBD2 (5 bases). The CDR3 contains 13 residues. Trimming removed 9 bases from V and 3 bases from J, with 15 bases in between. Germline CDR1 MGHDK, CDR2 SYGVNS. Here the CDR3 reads CARDAGRNYEQYF. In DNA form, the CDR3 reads TGTGCCAGGGACGCGGGCCGCAACTACGAGCAGTACTTC.

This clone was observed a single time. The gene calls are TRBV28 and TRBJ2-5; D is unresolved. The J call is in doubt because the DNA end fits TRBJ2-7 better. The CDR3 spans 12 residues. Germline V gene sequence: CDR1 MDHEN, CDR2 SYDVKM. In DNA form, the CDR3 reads TGTGCCAGCAGCCTAAAATCCTACGAGCAGTACTTC. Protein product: CASSLKSYEQYF.

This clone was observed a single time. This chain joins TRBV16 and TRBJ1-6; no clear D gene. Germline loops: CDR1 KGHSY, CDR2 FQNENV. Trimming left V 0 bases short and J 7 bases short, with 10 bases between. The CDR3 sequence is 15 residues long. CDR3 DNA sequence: TGTGCCAGCAGCCAATCGCGGGGAGGGAATTCACCCCTCCACTTT. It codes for CASSQSRGGNSPLHF.

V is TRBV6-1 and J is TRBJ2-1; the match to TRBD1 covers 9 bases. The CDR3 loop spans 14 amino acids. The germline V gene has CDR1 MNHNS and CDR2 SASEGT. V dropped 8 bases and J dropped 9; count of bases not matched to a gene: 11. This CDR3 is CASEPGQGIGEQFF. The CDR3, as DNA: TGTGCCAGCGAACCGGGACAGGGAATAGGTGAGCAGTTCTTC.

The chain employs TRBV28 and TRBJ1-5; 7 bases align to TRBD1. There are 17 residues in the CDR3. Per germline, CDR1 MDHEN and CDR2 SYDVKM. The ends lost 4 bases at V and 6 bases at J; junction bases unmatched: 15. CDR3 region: CASSSPGQRGRGQPQHF. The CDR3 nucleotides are TGTGCCAGCAGTTCTCCGGGACAGAGGGGGAGGGGTCAGCCCCAGCATTTT.

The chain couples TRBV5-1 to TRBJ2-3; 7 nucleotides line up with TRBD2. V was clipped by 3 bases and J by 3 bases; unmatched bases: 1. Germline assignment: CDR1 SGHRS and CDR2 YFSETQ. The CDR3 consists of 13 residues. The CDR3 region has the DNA TGCGCCAGCAGCTGGGACTATACAGATACGCAGTATTTT. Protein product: CASSWDYTDTQYF.

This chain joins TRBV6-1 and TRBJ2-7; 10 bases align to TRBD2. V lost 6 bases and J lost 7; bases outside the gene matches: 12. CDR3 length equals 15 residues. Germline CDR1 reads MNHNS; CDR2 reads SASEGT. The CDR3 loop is CASSILAGLAGEQYF. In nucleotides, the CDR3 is TGTGCCAGCAGCATACTAGCGGGGCTGGCTGGAGAGCAGTACTTC.

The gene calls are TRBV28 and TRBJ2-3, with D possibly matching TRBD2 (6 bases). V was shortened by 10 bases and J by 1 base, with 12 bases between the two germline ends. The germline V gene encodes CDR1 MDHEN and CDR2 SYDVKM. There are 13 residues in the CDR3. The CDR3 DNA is TGTGCCATACGGGAGTTTCGCACAGATACGCAGTATTTT. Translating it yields CAIREFRTDTQYF.